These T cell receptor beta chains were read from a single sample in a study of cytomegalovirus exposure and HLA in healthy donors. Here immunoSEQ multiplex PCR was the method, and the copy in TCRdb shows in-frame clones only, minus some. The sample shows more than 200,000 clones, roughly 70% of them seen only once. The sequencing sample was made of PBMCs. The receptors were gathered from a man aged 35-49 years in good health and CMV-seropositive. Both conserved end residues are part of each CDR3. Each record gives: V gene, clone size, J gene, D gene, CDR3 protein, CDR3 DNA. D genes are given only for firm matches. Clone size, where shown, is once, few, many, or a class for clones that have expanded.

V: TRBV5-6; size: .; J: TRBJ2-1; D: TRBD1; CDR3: CASTMLGTGGRNEQFF; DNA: TGTGCCAGCACTATGCTGGGGACAGGGGGACGGAATGAGCAGTTCTTC
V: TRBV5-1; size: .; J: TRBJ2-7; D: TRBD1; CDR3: CASSLVPLSDRTYEQYF; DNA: TGCGCCAGCAGCTTGGTACCCCTCTCGGACAGGACGTACGAGCAGTACTTC
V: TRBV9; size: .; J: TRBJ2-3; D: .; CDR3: CASRLLDGTDTQYF; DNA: TGTGCCAGCAGACTACTAGATGGAACAGATACGCAGTATTTT
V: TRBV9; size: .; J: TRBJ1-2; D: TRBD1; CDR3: CASSDGTELYGYTF; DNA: TGTGCCAGCAGCGACGGGACAGAGTTATATGGCTACACCTTC
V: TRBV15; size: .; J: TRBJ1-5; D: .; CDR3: CATSRPQGPQHF; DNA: TGTGCCACCAGCAGACCTCAGGGGCCCCAGCATTTT
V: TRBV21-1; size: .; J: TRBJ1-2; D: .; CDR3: CASVRNRDGGSRTF; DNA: TGTGCCAGCGTAAGGAACCGGGACGGGGGTTCTCGCACCTTC
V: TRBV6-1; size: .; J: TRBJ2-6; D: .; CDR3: CASMPVLSGANVLTF; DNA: TGTGCCAGCATGCCAGTCCTCTCTGGGGCCAACGTCCTGACTTTC
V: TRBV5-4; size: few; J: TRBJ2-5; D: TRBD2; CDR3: CASSRGGGLAGGQETQYF; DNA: TGTGCCAGCAGCCGGGGGGGTGGGCTAGCGGGGGGGCAAGAGACCCAGTACTTC
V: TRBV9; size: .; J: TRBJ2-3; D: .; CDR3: CASSVADTQYF; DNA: TGTGCCAGCAGCGTAGCGGATACGCAGTATTTT
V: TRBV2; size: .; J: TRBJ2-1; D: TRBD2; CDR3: CASLGGSSYNEQFF; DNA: TGTGCCAGCCTGGGGGGGAGCTCCTACAATGAGCAGTTCTTC
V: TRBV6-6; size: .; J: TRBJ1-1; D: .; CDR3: CASSYSKVSQNTEAFF; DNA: TGTGCCAGCAGTTACTCGAAAGTGAGTCAGAACACTGAAGCTTTCTTT
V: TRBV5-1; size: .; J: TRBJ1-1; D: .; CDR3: CASSFETGNTEAFF; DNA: TGCGCCAGCAGCTTCGAGACAGGGAACACTGAAGCTTTCTTT
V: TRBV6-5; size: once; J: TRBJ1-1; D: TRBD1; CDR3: CASSPSTGLNTEAFF; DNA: TGTGCCAGCAGCCCCTCGACAGGGCTGAATACTGAAGCTTTCTTT
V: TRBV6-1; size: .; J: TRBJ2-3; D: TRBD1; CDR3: CASSFERGLRDTQYF; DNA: TGTGCCAGCAGTTTCGAGAGGGGGCTGAGAGATACGCAGTATTTT
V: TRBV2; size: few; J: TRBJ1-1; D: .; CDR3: CASGTDLNTEAFF; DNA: TGTGCCAGCGGCACTGACTTGAACACTGAAGCTTTCTTT
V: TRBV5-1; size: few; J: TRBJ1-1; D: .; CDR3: CASSPRGGSYTEAFF; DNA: TGCGCCAGCAGCCCCCGTGGAGGGTCGTACACTGAAGCTTTCTTT
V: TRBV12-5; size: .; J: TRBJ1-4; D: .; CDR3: CASGLRAGEKLFF; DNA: TGTGCTAGTGGTTTGAGGGCAGGGGAAAAACTGTTTTTT
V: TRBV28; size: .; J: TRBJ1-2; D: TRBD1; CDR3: CASSDRGGYGYTF; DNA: TGTGCCAGCAGCGACAGGGGGGGCTATGGCTACACCTTC
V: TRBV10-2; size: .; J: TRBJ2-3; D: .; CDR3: CASSEVQGRTDTQYF; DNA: TGCGCCAGCAGTGAGGTACAGGGCCGCACAGATACGCAGTATTTT
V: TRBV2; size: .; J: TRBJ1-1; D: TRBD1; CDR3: CASSTQGVGTEAFF; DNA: TGTGCCAGCAGTACCCAGGGGGTAGGCACTGAAGCTTTCTTT
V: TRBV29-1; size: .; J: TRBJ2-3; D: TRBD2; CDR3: CSVDPSGGDTQYF; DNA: TGCAGCGTTGATCCTAGCGGGGGGGATACGCAGTATTTT
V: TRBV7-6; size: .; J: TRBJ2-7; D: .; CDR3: CASSFATDDREQYF; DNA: TGTGCCAGCAGCTTCGCGACAGATGATCGGGAGCAGTACTTC
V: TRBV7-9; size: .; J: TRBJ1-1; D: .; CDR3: CASSLNQGWGTEAFF; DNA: TGTGCCAGCAGCTTAAACCAGGGATGGGGCACTGAAGCTTTCTTT
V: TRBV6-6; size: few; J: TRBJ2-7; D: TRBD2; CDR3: CASSRTSGRYEQYF; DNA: TGTGCCAGCAGTCGGACTAGCGGGAGGTACGAGCAGTACTTC
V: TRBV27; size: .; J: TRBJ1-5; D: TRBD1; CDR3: CASSYRGVNQPQHF; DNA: TGTGCCAGCAGCTACAGGGGTGTGAATCAGCCCCAGCATTTT
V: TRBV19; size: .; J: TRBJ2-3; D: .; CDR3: CASSLTHSTDTQYF; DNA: TGTGCCAGTAGCTTGACACACAGCACAGATACGCAGTATTTT
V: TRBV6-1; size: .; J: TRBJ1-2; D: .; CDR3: CASSEGWRPEGYTF; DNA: TGTGCCAGCAGTGAAGGGTGGAGGCCGGAAGGCTACACCTTC
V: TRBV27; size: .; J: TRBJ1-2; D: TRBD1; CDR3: CASTREVRQGVYGYTF; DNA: TGTGCCAGCACCCGAGAGGTTCGGCAGGGGGTCTATGGCTACACCTTC
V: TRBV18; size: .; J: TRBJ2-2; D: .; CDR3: CASSPATVTGELFF; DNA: TGTGCCAGCTCACCTGCAACAGTTACCGGGGAGCTGTTTTTT
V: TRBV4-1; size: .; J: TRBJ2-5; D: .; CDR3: CASSQPRRGRDQYF; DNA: TGCGCCAGCAGCCAACCCCGTCGCGGGCGGGACCAGTACTTC
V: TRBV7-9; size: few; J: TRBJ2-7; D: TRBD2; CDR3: CASSFGGEDYEQYF; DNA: TGTGCCAGCAGCTTCGGGGGGGAAGACTACGAGCAGTACTTC
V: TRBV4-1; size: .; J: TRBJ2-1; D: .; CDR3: CASSQSLNEQFF; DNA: TGCGCCAGCAGCCAATCCCTGAATGAGCAGTTCTTC
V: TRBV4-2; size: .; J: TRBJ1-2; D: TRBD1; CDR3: CASSRGPGQEDDGYTF; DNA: TGTGCCAGCAGCCGCGGACCGGGACAGGAGGATGATGGCTACACCTTC
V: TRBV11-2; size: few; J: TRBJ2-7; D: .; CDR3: CASSLGGQQSSYEQYF; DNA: TGTGCCAGCAGCTTAGGAGGACAGCAGAGCTCCTACGAGCAGTACTTC
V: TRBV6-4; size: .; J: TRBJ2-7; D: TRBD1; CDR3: CASSPTGEGTYEQYF; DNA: TGTGCCAGCAGTCCGACAGGGGAAGGGACCTACGAGCAGTACTTC
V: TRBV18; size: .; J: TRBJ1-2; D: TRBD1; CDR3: CASSQTGTGDYGYTF; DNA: TGTGCCAGCTCACAGACCGGGACAGGGGACTATGGCTACACCTTC
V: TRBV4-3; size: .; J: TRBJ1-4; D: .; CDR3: CASSHLWMVGRRANEKLFF; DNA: TGCGCCAGCAGCCACCTCTGGATGGTGGGGAGGCGGGCTAATGAAAAACTGTTTTTT
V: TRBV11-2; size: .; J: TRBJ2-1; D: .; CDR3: CASSLGLANEQFF; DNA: TGTGCCAGCAGCTTAGGCCTAGCCAATGAGCAGTTCTTC
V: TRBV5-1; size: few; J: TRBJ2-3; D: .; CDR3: CASSLSRADTQYF; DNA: TGCGCCAGCAGCTTGTCCAGGGCAGATACGCAGTATTTT
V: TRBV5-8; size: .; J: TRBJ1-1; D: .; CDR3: CASSPGQKNTEAFF; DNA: TGTGCCAGCAGCCCCGGACAGAAGAACACTGAAGCTTTCTTT
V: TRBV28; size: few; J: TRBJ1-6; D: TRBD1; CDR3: CASKRDRGGGSPLHF; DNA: TGTGCCAGCAAAAGGGACAGGGGAGGTGGGTCACCCCTCCACTTT
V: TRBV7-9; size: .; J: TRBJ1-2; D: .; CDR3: CASSFLQGSYTF; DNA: TGTGCCAGCAGCTTTTTGCAGGGAAGCTACACCTTC